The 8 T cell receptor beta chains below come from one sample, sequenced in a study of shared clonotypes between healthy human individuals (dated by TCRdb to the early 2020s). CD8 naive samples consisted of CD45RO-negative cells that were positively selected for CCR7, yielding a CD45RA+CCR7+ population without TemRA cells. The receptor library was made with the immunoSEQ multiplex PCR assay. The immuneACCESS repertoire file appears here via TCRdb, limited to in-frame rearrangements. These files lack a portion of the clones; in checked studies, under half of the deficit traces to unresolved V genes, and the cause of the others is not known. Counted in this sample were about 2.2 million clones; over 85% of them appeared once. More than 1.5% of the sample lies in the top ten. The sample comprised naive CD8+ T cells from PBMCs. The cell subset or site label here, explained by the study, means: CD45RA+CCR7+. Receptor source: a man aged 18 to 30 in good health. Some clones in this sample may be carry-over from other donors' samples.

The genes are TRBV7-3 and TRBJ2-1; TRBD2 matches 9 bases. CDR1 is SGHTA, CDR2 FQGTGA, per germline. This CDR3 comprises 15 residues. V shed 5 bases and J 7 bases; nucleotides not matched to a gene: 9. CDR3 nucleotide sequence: TGTGCCAGCAGCCTTGGCGGGAGGGCCTCGAATGAGCAGTTCTTC. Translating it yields CASSLGGRASNEQFF.

CDR3 sequence reads: CASSWTGVSYEQYF. DNA of the CDR3: TGTGCCAGCAGCTGGACAGGGGTCTCCTACGAGCAGTACTTC. The chain has TRBV5-8 and TRBJ2-7; 9 positions match TRBD1. J was trimmed by 0 bases and V by 3 bases; bases with no gene match: 1. CDR3 size: 14 residues. Germline CDR1 and CDR2: SGHTS and YDEGEE.

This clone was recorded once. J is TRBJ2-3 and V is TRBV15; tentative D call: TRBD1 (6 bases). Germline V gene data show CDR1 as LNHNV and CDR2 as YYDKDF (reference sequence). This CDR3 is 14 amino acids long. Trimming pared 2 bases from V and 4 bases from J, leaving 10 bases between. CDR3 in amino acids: CATSRKGVADTQYF. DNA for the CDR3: TGTGCCACCAGCAGAAAGGGGGTAGCAGATACGCAGTATTTT.

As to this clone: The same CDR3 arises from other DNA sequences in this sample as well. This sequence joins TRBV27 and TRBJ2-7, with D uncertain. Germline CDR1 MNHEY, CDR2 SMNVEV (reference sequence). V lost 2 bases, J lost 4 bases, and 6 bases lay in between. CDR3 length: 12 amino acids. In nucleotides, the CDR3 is TGTGCCAGCAGTTTACTAGGTTACGAGCAGTACTTC. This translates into CASSLLGYEQYF.

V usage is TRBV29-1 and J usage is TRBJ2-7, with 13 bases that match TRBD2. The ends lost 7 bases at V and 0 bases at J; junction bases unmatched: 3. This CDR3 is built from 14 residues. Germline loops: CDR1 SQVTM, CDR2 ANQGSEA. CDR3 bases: TGCAGCGCGGGGACTAGCGGGATCTCCTACGAGCAGTACTTC. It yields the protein CSAGTSGISYEQYF.

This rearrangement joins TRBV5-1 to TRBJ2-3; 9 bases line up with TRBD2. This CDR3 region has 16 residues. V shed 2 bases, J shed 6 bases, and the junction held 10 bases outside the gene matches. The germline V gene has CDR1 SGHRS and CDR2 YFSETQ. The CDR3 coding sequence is TGCGCCAGCAGCTTAAGGCGGCGGGAGGGCCCGGATACGCAGTATTTT. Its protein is CASSLRRREGPDTQYF.

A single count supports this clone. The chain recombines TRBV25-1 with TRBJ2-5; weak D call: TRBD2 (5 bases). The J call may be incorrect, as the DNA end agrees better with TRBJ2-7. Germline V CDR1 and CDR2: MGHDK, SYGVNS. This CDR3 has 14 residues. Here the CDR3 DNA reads TGTGCCAGCAACCAAGGACTCCTCTTCTACGAGCAGTACTTC. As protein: CASNQGLLFYEQYF.

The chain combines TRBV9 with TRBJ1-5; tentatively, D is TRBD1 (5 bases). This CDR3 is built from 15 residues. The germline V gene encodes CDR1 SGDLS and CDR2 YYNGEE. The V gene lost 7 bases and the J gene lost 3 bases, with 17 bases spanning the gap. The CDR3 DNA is TGTGCCAGCTCCTCTGGGGGTTCTATCAATCAGCCCCAGCATTTT. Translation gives CASSSGGSINQPQHF.